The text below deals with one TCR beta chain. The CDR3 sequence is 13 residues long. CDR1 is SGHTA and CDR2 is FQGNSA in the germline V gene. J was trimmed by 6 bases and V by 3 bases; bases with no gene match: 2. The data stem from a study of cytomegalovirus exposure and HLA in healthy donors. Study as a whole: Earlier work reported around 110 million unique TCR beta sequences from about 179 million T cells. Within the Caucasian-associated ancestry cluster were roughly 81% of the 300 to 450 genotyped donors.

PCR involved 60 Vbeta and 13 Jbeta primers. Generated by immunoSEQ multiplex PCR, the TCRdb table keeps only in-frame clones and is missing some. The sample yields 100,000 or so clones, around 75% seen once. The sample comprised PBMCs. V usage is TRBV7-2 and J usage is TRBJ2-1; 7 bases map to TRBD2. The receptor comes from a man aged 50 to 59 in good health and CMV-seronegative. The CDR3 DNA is TGTGCCAGCAGCTTTCTAGCGGTCAATGAGCAGTTCTTC. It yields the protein CASSFLAVNEQFF. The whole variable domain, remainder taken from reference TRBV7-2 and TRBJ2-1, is GAGVSQSPSNKVTEKGKDVELRCDPISGHTALYWYRQSLGQGLEFLIYFQGNSAPDKSGLPSDRFSAERTGGSVSTLTIQRTQQEDSAVYLCASSFLAVNEQFFGPGTRLTVL.